The following is a TCR beta chain sequence with its context. These data originate in a study of shared clonotypes between healthy human individuals. Method: immunoSEQ multiplex PCR; TCRdb's copy keeps in-frame clones and lacks some. The sample lists about 680,000 clones; about 92% were seen once. Naive CD8 cells were CD45RO-negative, positively selected for CCR7, excluding terminally differentiated effector memory CD45RA+ cells. This TCR was recovered from a man aged 25 to 40 in good health. Specimen: naive CD8+ T cells sorted from blood.

The CDR3 sequence: CASSSAGPDTQYF. The CDR3 bases are TGTGCCAGCAGCTCCGCAGGGCCAGATACGCAGTATTTT. This chain joins TRBV7-9 and TRBJ2-3; D is possibly TRBD1 (5 bases). V lost 4 bases and J 4 bases, leaving 9 bases between the germline ends. Per the germline V gene, CDR1 is SEHNR and CDR2 is FQNEAQ (reference sequence). The CDR3 consists of 13 residues.